The clone carrying this T cell receptor (beta chain) was found many times. The antigen remains unidentified. CDR3 length: 17 residues. V was trimmed by 4 bases and J by 7 bases, leaving 25 bases between them. Per the germline V gene, CDR1 is LGHNT and CDR2 is FRNRAP. Time point in this sample: newly diagnosed GD, antithyroid drugs for less than 3 months. The authors made the TCR library using RNA they extracted from PBMCs. The authors drew patients from an endocrinology department in Xi'an, China. TCR beta libraries were built with iRepertoire HTBI primers and Arm-PCR of CDR3 regions. Authors' data handling: From all samples, identification returned approximately 14 TRBJ and approximately 62 TRBV segments. TCRdb recomputed calls from the multiplex PCR reads with MiXCR, one row per CDR3 protein. TCRdb's processing, not the study's, gives the V and J calls here. The sample yields 250,000 to 400,000 distinct CDR3 sequences, over 15% seen once.

The data originate from a study of regulatory T cells in long-lasting Graves disease. Study observations and caveats: The study found lower TCR diversity in persistent Graves' patients than in newly diagnosed ones. There were preferences for TRBV28, TRBJ1-2 and TRBJ2-5 in persistent disease.

The chain is built from TRBV12-5 and TRBJ1-2, with a possible D match to TRBD1 (6 bases). The sequencing here drew on peripheral blood mononuclear cells (PBMCs), taken at new diagnosis, from a patient treated with antithyroid drugs. This clonotype was obtained from a female donor with Graves disease. CDR3 DNA: TGTGCTAGTGGTTCGCAACTAACAGGGCACCCATATCGTGGCTACACCTTC. This gives the protein CASGSQLTGHPYRGYTF.